What follows are 27 T cell receptor beta chains derived from one specimen sequenced in a study of blood T cell repertoires in COVID-19 (dated by TCRdb to 2018 to 2021). The library was generated by the immunoSEQ multiplex PCR assay. In its TCRdb copy, this immuneACCESS table keeps in-frame sequences only and misses some clones. Where compared with another copy, unresolved V genes explain less than half of these, and the others have no known cause. Present in this sample are 15,000 or so clones, about 92% of which were seen just once. Roughly 8.2% of the sample belongs to the ten largest clones. Sequencing was carried out using peripheral blood. The receptors derive from a human donor with active COVID-19. The donor label of this sample is uncertain.

The chain links TRBV6-5 to TRBJ2-3; no reliable D call. CDR3 length: 12 amino acids. Trimming stripped 8 bases from V and 2 bases from J, with 8 bases between. CDR1 is MNHEY, CDR2 SVGAGI, per germline. CDR3 DNA: TGTGCCAGCGCAGGAAACACAGATACGCAGTATTTT. It is translated as CASAGNTDTQYF.

This sequence joins TRBV19 and TRBJ1-2; 9 bases match TRBD1. The CDR3 runs 16 residues. The germline CDR1 and CDR2 sequences are LNHDA and SQIVND (reference sequence). J lost 6 bases, V lost 2 bases, and 10 bases had no gene match. Here the CDR3 reads CASSILTGQGFNGYTF. CDR3 in DNA: TGTGCCAGTAGTATACTTACTGGACAGGGGTTCAATGGCTACACCTTC.

This clone occurred once. V gene TRBV5-6 combines with J gene TRBJ1-1; D may be TRBD1 (6 bases). The germline gives CDR1 SGHDT, CDR2 YYEEEE. V lost 0 bases, J lost 7 bases, and 13 bases lay in between. CDR3 length: 14 amino acids. DNA for the CDR3: TGTGCCAGCAGCTTGGCCGGGGGGCGTTTTGAAGCTTTCTTT. This sequence encodes CASSLAGGRFEAFF.

The chain joins TRBV3-1 (or the pseudogene TRBV3-2) to TRBJ2-6; possible D gene TRBD2, 5 bases. Germline V gives CDR1 LGHDT, CDR2 YNNKEL (reference sequence). CDR3 length: 19 amino acids. V was pared by 1 base and J by 0 bases, with 16 bases between. DNA for the CDR3: TGTGCCAGCAGCCAAGTTTCCGGGAACTATCTCTCTGGGGCCAACGTCCTGACTTTC. As protein: CASSQVSGNYLSGANVLTF.

This chain connects TRBV4-2 to TRBJ2-3, with 9 bases fitting TRBD2. V was clipped by 6 bases and J by 2 bases; unmatched bases: 3. Germline V lookup: CDR1 LGHNA, CDR2 YNFKEQ. CDR3 length equals 14 residues. The CDR3 loop is CASRLAGSTDTQYF. CDR3 in DNA: TGTGCCAGCAGGCTAGCGGGATCCACAGATACGCAGTATTTT.

The chain recombines TRBV6-6 with TRBJ2-3, with a weak D call TRBD1 (5 bases). V lost 4 bases, J lost 1 base, and 9 bases lay in between. This CDR3 region has 14 residues. Germline V gene data show CDR1 as MNHNY and CDR2 as SVGAGI (reference sequence). The CDR3 loop is CASSSSGRTDTQYF. CDR3 bases: TGTGCCAGCAGTTCTTCAGGGCGCACAGATACGCAGTATTTT.

This chain uses TRBV24-1 with TRBJ1-5, with D maybe TRBD1 (5 bases). The CDR3 is 13 amino acids. Germline CDR1 reads KGHDR; CDR2 reads SFDVKD. Trimming took 5 bases from V and 9 from J, leaving 13 bases between them. CDR3 sequence reads: CATSGAGGLPQHF. The CDR3 bases are TGTGCCACCAGTGGGGCCGGGGGTCTGCCCCAGCATTTT.

V is TRBV25-1 and J is TRBJ2-5; no clear D gene. Germline V CDR1 and CDR2: MGHDK, SYGVNS. The V and J ends lost 4 bases and 0 bases respectively, with 9 bases between them. The CDR3 spans 14 residues. The CDR3 sequence is CASSVEKYQETQYF. CDR3 nucleotide sequence: TGTGCCAGCAGTGTGGAGAAGTACCAAGAGACCCAGTACTTC.

CDR3 region: CAWSLGDTIQETQYF. Here the CDR3 DNA reads TGTGCCTGGAGCCTAGGGGACACAATACAAGAGACCCAGTACTTC. This rearrangement joins TRBV30 to TRBJ2-5; maybe TRBD1 (6 bases). The germline V gene has CDR1 GTSNPN and CDR2 SVGIG (reference sequence). This CDR3 is 15 amino acids long. Trimming pared 3 bases from V and 2 bases from J, leaving 16 bases between.

In DNA form, the CDR3 reads TGCAGCGTTAGAGTGGCAGCGACGACAGATACGCAGTATTTT. It specifies CSVRVAATTDTQYF. V and J are TRBV29-1 and TRBJ2-3; no clear D gene. CDR1 and CDR2 from the germline V gene are SQVTM and ANQGSEA. Trimming shortened V by 5 bases and J by 3 bases, and 15 bases separated the two germline ends. The CDR3 has 14 amino acids.

V gene TRBV30 combines with J gene TRBJ1-3, with a weak D call TRBD1 (5 bases). Germline assignment: CDR1 GTSNPN and CDR2 SVGIG (reference sequence). V lost 0 bases and J 0 bases, leaving 9 bases between the germline ends. The CDR3 is 15 residues long. The CDR3 loop reads CAWSVGQLSGNTIYF. CDR3 nucleotide sequence: TGTGCCTGGAGTGTGGGGCAGCTCTCTGGAAACACCATATATTTT.

This rearrangement joins TRBV10-3 to TRBJ1-5; D is undetermined. The CDR3 is 12 residues long. Looked up from germline, CDR1 is ENHRY and CDR2 is SYGVKD. V lost 7 bases to trimming and J lost 6 bases, with 10 bases between them. The CDR3 region is CAIKLWSQPQHF. The CDR3, as DNA: TGTGCCATCAAACTATGGAGTCAGCCCCAGCATTTT.

The gene calls are TRBV30 and TRBJ2-3; D possibly corresponds to TRBD1 (6 bases). From germline, CDR1 is GTSNPN and CDR2 SVGIG (reference sequence). The CDR3 has 16 amino acids. V lost 3 bases, J lost 0 bases, and 16 bases lay in between. The CDR3 DNA reads TGTGCCTGGAGAGCAAAGGACAGAGCTAGCACAGATACGCAGTATTTT. The encoded protein is CAWRAKDRASTDTQYF.

This chain joins TRBV2 and TRBJ2-1; D not certain. Germline-derived CDR1 and CDR2 are SNHLY and FYNNEI. The CDR3 runs to 15 residues. Trimming took off 3 bases at V and 0 bases at J, with 9 bases between the two ends. CDR3 nucleotides: TGTGCCAGCAGTGACGGGTTTGGCTCCTACAATGAGCAGTTCTTC. Translating it yields CASSDGFGSYNEQFF.

This clone appeared once. The chain recombines TRBV27 with TRBJ1-4; 9 bases are shared with TRBD1. CDR1 is MNHEY and CDR2 is SMNVEV in the germline V gene (reference sequence). The CDR3 is 18 residues long. V lost 6 bases and J lost 1; bases outside the gene matches: 12. In DNA form, the CDR3 reads TGTGCCAGCAGGCGGGACAGGGACACTTCCCGAACTAATGAAAAACTGTTTTTT. It translates to CASRRDRDTSRTNEKLFF. Full variable domain (remainder filled in from reference TRBV27 and TRBJ1-4): EAQVTQNPRYLITVTGKKLTVTCSQNMNHEYMSWYRQDPGLGLRQIYYSMNVEVTDKGDVPEGYKVSRKEKRNFPLILESPSPNQTSLYFCASRRDRDTSRTNEKLFFGSGTQLSVL.

The chain recombines TRBV4-1 with TRBJ1-5; 8 bases line up with TRBD1. Germline CDR1 is MGHRA and CDR2 is YSYEKL. The CDR3 covers 15 residues. Trimming took 1 base from V and 3 from J; bases not matched to a gene: 2. CDR3 DNA sequence: TGCGCCAGCAGCCAAGGGGACAGGAACAATCAGCCCCAGCATTTT. The encoded protein is CASSQGDRNNQPQHF.

This rearrangement joins TRBV6-6 to TRBJ1-2; 9 nucleotides match TRBD1. V lost 0 bases and J lost 8; bases outside the gene matches: 4. The V gene's germline CDR1 is MNHNY and CDR2 SVGAGI (reference sequence). The CDR3 sequence is 14 residues long. The CDR3, as DNA: TGTGCCAGCAGTTACTCGACAGGGGGGGGAGGCTACACCTTC. Translating it yields CASSYSTGGGGYTF.

CDR3 protein: CASRATSGTYYEQYF. The CDR3 DNA follows: TGTGCCAGCAGGGCTACTAGCGGGACGTACTACGAGCAGTACTTC. J is TRBJ2-7 and V is TRBV2; 10 bases align to TRBD2. CDR1 and CDR2 (germline): SNHLY, FYNNEI. Trimming at V came to 6 bases and at J to 3 bases, leaving 8 bases not matched to a gene. There are 15 residues in the CDR3.

V usage is TRBV7-8 and J usage is TRBJ1-1, with 8 bases aligning to TRBD1. V dropped 5 bases and J dropped 0; count of bases not matched to a gene: 11. The CDR3 consists of 17 residues. Germline V gene lookup returns CDR1 SGHVS and CDR2 FQNEAQ. CDR3 sequence reads: CASSVSGQVIMNTEAFF. DNA for the CDR3: TGTGCCAGCAGCGTGTCGGGACAGGTTATAATGAACACTGAAGCTTTCTTT.

The V gene is TRBV11-2, the J gene TRBJ1-3, with 9 bases fitting TRBD1. CDR1 is SGHAT, CDR2 FQNNGV, per germline. The V gene end was trimmed by 4 bases and the J gene end by 0 bases; junction bases not matched to a gene: 4. The CDR3 extends over 16 amino acids. The CDR3 coding sequence is TGTGCCAGCAGCTCGGGGACAGGGTACTCTGGAAACACCATATATTTT. Translation: CASSSGTGYSGNTIYF.

The rearrangement uses TRBV6-5 and TRBJ2-3; 7 nucleotides match TRBD1. There are 14 residues in the CDR3. J lost 2 bases, V lost 6 bases, and 5 bases had no gene match. Germline V gene data show CDR1 as MNHEY and CDR2 as SVGAGI. CDR3 in DNA: TGTGCCAGCAGGACGACAGGGTACACAGATACGCAGTATTTT. This gives the protein CASRTTGYTDTQYF.

The genes are TRBV7-2 and TRBJ2-7, with D possibly being TRBD1 (5 bases). The V end was cut by 5 bases, the J end by 4 bases, with 12 bases between. This CDR3 is built from 13 residues. Germline-derived CDR1 and CDR2 are SGHTA and FQGNSA. The CDR3 DNA reads as TGTGCCAGCAGCACCAGGGCTGGATACGAGCAGTACTTC. Its translation: CASSTRAGYEQYF.

The V gene is TRBV2, the J gene TRBJ1-1; D is unresolved. Trimming pared 3 bases from V and 0 bases from J, leaving 8 bases between. Germline CDR1 reads SNHLY; CDR2 reads FYNNEI. The CDR3 spans 14 residues. This CDR3 reads CASSDRRMNTEAFF. CDR3 in DNA: TGTGCCAGCAGTGATCGGAGAATGAACACTGAAGCTTTCTTT.

The chain links TRBV6-5 to TRBJ1-3; 7 bases are shared with TRBD1. CDR1 MNHEY and CDR2 SVGAGI come from the germline V gene. The CDR3 runs to 14 residues. The V gene end was trimmed by 8 bases and the J gene end by 0 bases; junction bases not matched to a gene: 4. CDR3 protein: CASARDSSGNTIYF. The CDR3 DNA is TGTGCCAGCGCCAGGGACAGCTCTGGAAACACCATATATTTT.

This rearrangement joins TRBV7-9 to TRBJ2-1; 7 bases fit TRBD2. Trimming cost V 1 base and J 7 bases; bases outside gene matches: 4. The CDR3 has 14 residues. The germline V gene encodes CDR1 SEHNR and CDR2 FQNEAQ (reference sequence). CDR3 in DNA: TGTGCCAGCAGCTTAGGGGGGACTAATAATGAGCAGTTCTTC. Translation gives CASSLGGTNNEQFF.

This chain uses TRBV30 with TRBJ2-1, with D perhaps TRBD1 (6 bases). The ends were cut back, 1 base at V and 6 bases at J, with 13 bases in the middle. This CDR3 comprises 14 residues. The germline V gene has CDR1 GTSNPN and CDR2 SVGIG (reference sequence). The CDR3 bases are TGTGCCTGGAGTGATCGTGGGGGCCCCAATGAGCAGTTCTTC. This codes for CAWSDRGGPNEQFF.

The chain combines TRBV6-1 with TRBJ2-7; 8 bases agree with TRBD1. With V trimmed by 4 bases and J by 0 bases, 8 bases remained unmatched. CDR3 length: 16 residues. The V gene's germline CDR1 is MNHNS and CDR2 SASEGT. The CDR3 coding sequence is TGTGCCAGCAGTGGAAAGACAGGGGCCTTCTCCTACGAGCAGTACTTC. It encodes CASSGKTGAFSYEQYF.